This T cell receptor beta chain is from a study of blood T cell repertoires in COVID-19. In the study overall: Sources were T cells, B-cell-depleted T cells, or PBMCs; the material itself was cDNA or gDNA.

Sequencing used immunoSEQ multiplex PCR; TCRdb keeps in-frame clones, though not all of them. The table includes roughly 150,000 clones, just under 85% detected once. Per germline, CDR1 LGHDT and CDR2 YNNKEL (reference sequence). The length of the CDR3 is 14 residues. V dropped 1 base and J dropped 5 bases, with 6 bases sitting between them. This receptor was obtained from a woman aged 40 to 49 who had recovered from COVID-19. Input material: PBMCs or T cells enriched from blood (not recorded which). The chain uses TRBV3-1 (or the pseudogene TRBV3-2) and TRBJ1-6; unclear D gene. In DNA form, the CDR3 reads TGTGCCAGCAGCCAAGCTACCGATAATTCACCCCTCCACTTT. Protein sequence: CASSQATDNSPLHF.